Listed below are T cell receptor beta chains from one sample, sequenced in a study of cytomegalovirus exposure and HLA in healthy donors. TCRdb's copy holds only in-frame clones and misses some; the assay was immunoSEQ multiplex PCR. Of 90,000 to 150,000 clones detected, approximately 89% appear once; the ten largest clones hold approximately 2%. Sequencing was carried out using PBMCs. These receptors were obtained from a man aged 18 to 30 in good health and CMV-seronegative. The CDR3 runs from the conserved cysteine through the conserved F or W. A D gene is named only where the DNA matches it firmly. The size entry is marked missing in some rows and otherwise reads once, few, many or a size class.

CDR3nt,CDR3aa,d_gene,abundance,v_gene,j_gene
TGTGCTAGTGACCCCAGCCTCGGGACTAGCCTTCCAGATACGCAGTATTTT,CASDPSLGTSLPDTQYF,TRBD2,.,TRBV12-5,TRBJ2-3
TGTGCCAGCCTGACAGGGGGTGAGACCCAGTACTTC,CASLTGGETQYF,TRBD1,.,TRBV6-4,TRBJ2-5
TGTGCCAGCAGTTTTTTTAACGGGTACTCCTACGAGCAGTACTTC,CASSFFNGYSYEQYF,.,.,TRBV27,TRBJ2-7
TGTGCCAGCAGGACCGCGGGGGATACGCAGTATTTT,CASRTAGDTQYF,.,.,TRBV6-1,TRBJ2-3
TGTGCCATCAGCGTTGGACAGGACAACTACGAGCAGTACTTC,CAISVGQDNYEQYF,TRBD1,few,TRBV10-3,TRBJ2-7
TGCAGTGCCAGACCCTTAAAGGGGGCTTTCTTT,CSARPLKGAFF,.,.,TRBV20-1,TRBJ1-1
TGTGCCAGCAGACCCGGGATGTCCTACGAGCAGTACTTC,CASRPGMSYEQYF,.,.,TRBV28,TRBJ2-7
TGCGCCAGCCAACAGGGAAACGAGCAGTACTTC,CASQQGNEQYF,.,.,TRBV5-1,TRBJ2-7
TGTGCCAGCAGTTCAAACACCGCGGACAGGAACACTGAAGCTTTCTTT,CASSSNTADRNTEAFF,.,.,TRBV6-5,TRBJ1-1
TGTGCCAGCAGCAGGGCGGGTGAGCAGTTCTTC,CASSRAGEQFF,.,.,TRBV11-2,TRBJ2-1
TGTGCCAGTAGTATCGGACAGGGGAGCTCCTACGAGCAGTACTTC,CASSIGQGSSYEQYF,TRBD1,.,TRBV19,TRBJ2-7
TGTGCCAGCAGCGCAACCGGGACAGACACTGAAGCTTTCTTT,CASSATGTDTEAFF,TRBD1,.,TRBV9,TRBJ1-1
TGTGCCAGCAGCTTAGGGGACCGGGCGGGGTCGTTCAATCAGCCCCAGCATTTT,CASSLGDRAGSFNQPQHF,.,few,TRBV11-2,TRBJ1-5
TGTGCCTGGAGTGCGAACAGGGACGCAGGGAGGTACTTC,CAWSANRDAGRYF,.,.,TRBV30,TRBJ2-7
TGTGCCAGCAGCTCGCTGACAGGGATGGGCAATCAGCCCCAGCATTTT,CASSSLTGMGNQPQHF,TRBD1,.,TRBV7-6,TRBJ1-5
TGTGCCAGCAGCCCCCGGACTCTCTCCTACAATGAGCAGTTCTTC,CASSPRTLSYNEQFF,.,.,TRBV7-2,TRBJ2-1
TGTGCCAGCAGGAAGGGACAGCACTATGGCTACACCTTC,CASRKGQHYGYTF,TRBD1,.,TRBV28,TRBJ1-2
TGTGCCAGCAGTTCTCTGAAACCAGCGGGCTACACCTTC,CASSSLKPAGYTF,.,once,TRBV28,TRBJ1-2
TGTGCCAGTAGTAGGGGGACAGGGGGTCCGCAGACCCAGTACTTC,CASSRGTGGPQTQYF,TRBD1,once,TRBV19,TRBJ2-5
TGTGCCAGCAGACGGACAGATGGACTTTACGAGCAGTACTTC,CASRRTDGLYEQYF,.,few,TRBV11-3,TRBJ2-7
TGTGCCAGCACCCAGGGTGGCACTGAAGCTTTCTTT,CASTQGGTEAFF,.,.,TRBV6-6,TRBJ1-1
TGTGCCAGTAGTCTTGACAGGGTGTCCGCAGATACGCAGTATTTT,CASSLDRVSADTQYF,TRBD1,.,TRBV19,TRBJ2-3
TGTGCCAGCAGCCCCGGGCAGGGCAGCAATTCACCCCTCCACTTT,CASSPGQGSNSPLHF,.,.,TRBV7-2,TRBJ1-6
TGCGCCAGCAGACCGGACAGGAACTATGGCTACACCTTC,CASRPDRNYGYTF,TRBD1,.,TRBV4-3,TRBJ1-2
TGTGCCAGCAGCCGACGGGACAGGTTAACCTACGAGCAGTACTTC,CASSRRDRLTYEQYF,TRBD1,.,TRBV16,TRBJ2-7
TGTGCCAGCAGCGGCAAGCGGTTGGCAGACCAAGAGACCCAGTACTTC,CASSGKRLADQETQYF,.,.,TRBV5-4,TRBJ2-5
TGTGCCAGCAGTTTAGCGGGACAAACAGATACGCAGTATTTT,CASSLAGQTDTQYF,TRBD2,.,TRBV6-1,TRBJ2-3
TGTGCCAGCAGCCGGACTAGCGGAACCTACGAGCAGTACTTC,CASSRTSGTYEQYF,TRBD2,.,TRBV6-5,TRBJ2-7
TGTGCCAGCAGCTCAGGGGGCTCTGGAAACACCATATATTTT,CASSSGGSGNTIYF,TRBD1,.,TRBV5-6,TRBJ1-3
TGTGCCAGCAGCTCGTCTAGCGGGAGGGCCTACGAGCAGTACTTC,CASSSSSGRAYEQYF,TRBD2,.,TRBV7-6,TRBJ2-7
TGTGCCAGCAGCAAAGCGACAGGGGAGAATTCACCCCTCCACTTT,CASSKATGENSPLHF,TRBD1,once,TRBV13,TRBJ1-6
TGTGCCAGCAGCGTAGTTCTCGGGACAGTAAACAGAGGCTACACCTTC,CASSVVLGTVNRGYTF,TRBD1,.,TRBV9,TRBJ1-2
TGCAGCGTTGCCAGGGCTGACACCATATATTTT,CSVARADTIYF,.,once,TRBV29-1,TRBJ1-3
TGTGCCAGCAGACTCGGGAGCAGAGAGCAGTACTTC,CASRLGSREQYF,.,.,TRBV27,TRBJ2-7
TGTGCCAGCAGAGGGACAGGGAACACCGGGGAGCTGTTTTTT,CASRGTGNTGELFF,TRBD1,once,TRBV27,TRBJ2-2
TGTGCCAGTATTAACCGTCGGACAGGGGTAAATGAAGCTTTCTTT,CASINRRTGVNEAFF,TRBD1,.,TRBV19,TRBJ1-1
TGTGCCAGCAGTTTCCCGAGGGACAATGAGCAGTTCTTC,CASSFPRDNEQFF,.,.,TRBV27,TRBJ2-1
TGTGCCAGCAGTCAGATACAGGGGGCGAGGGAGCAGTACTTC,CASSQIQGAREQYF,TRBD1,.,TRBV28,TRBJ2-7
TGCGCCAGCAGCTTATTACAGGGTTTGAATGAGCAGTTCTTC,CASSLLQGLNEQFF,.,.,TRBV5-1,TRBJ2-1
TGTGCTAGTGGACCAAACAGGGGACTGGTTAAGGAGCAGTACTTC,CASGPNRGLVKEQYF,.,.,TRBV12-5,TRBJ2-7
TGTGCCAGCAGCGTCGGCACTAGCGGGCTAAACAATGAGCAGTTCTTC,CASSVGTSGLNNEQFF,TRBD2,.,TRBV9,TRBJ2-1
TGCGCCAGCAGCCAAGATGATACGGCAGCGATGTATTCACCCCTCCACTTT,CASSQDDTAAMYSPLHF,.,.,TRBV4-3,TRBJ1-6
TGTGCCAGCAGCTTAGATTCGCAGGGGTTGTACGAGCAGTACTTC,CASSLDSQGLYEQYF,.,once,TRBV11-2,TRBJ2-7
TGTGCCAGCAGTGGACTTGGCTACACCTTC,CASSGLGYTF,.,once,TRBV28,TRBJ1-2
TGTGCCAGCAGCCCGGGGCGGGGGATCAATCAGCCCCAGCATTTT,CASSPGRGINQPQHF,.,.,TRBV7-6,TRBJ1-5
TGTGCCAGCAGCTCCCTAACAGGGTACACCGGGGAGCTGTTTTTT,CASSSLTGYTGELFF,.,.,TRBV28,TRBJ2-2
TGCGCCAGCAGCCAAGATGGCGCTAGCGGGAGGGGGTGGCAGTTCTTC,CASSQDGASGRGWQFF,TRBD2,.,TRBV4-1,TRBJ2-1
TGTGCCAGCAGCCAAAGCGGGAGCACAGATACGCAGTATTTT,CASSQSGSTDTQYF,.,once,TRBV7-9,TRBJ2-3